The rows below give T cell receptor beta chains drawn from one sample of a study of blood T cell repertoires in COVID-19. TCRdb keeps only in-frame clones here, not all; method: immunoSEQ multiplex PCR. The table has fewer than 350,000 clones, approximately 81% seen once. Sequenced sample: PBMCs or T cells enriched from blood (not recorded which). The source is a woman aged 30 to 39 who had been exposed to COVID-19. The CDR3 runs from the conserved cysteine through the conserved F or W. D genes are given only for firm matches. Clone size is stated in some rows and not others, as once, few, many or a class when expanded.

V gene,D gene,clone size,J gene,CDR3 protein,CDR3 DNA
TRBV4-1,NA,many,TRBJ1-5,CASRYTTVSNQPQHF,TGCGCCAGCAGATATACGACAGTTTCCAATCAGCCCCAGCATTTT
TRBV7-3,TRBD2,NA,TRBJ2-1,CASSLTTSGGAVYNEQFF,TGTGCCAGCAGCTTAACGACTAGCGGGGGGGCTGTCTACAATGAGCAGTTCTTC
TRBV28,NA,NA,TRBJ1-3,CASSSPVRSGNTIYF,TGTGCCAGCAGCTCCCCAGTTCGAAGTGGAAACACCATATATTTT
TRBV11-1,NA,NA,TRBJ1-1,CASRVGGTEAFF,TGTGCCAGCAGGGTGGGGGGAACTGAAGCTTTCTTT
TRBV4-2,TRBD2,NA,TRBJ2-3,CASSQGPPGLAGGIPRDTQYF,TGTGCCAGCAGCCAGGGTCCACCTGGACTAGCGGGGGGGATCCCGAGGGATACGCAGTATTTT
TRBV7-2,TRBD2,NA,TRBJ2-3,CASSFLAGAIKGTDTQYF,TGTGCCAGCAGCTTTCTAGCGGGGGCGATAAAAGGCACAGATACGCAGTATTTT
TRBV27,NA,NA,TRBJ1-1,CASVGGGGNTEAFF,TGTGCCAGCGTAGGTGGGGGAGGCAACACTGAAGCTTTCTTT
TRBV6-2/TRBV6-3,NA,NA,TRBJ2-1,CASSARRSSTFNNEQFF,TGTGCCAGCAGTGCGCGGCGCTCTAGCACTTTCAACAATGAGCAGTTCTTC
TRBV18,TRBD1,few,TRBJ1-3,CASSPPPGGSGNTIYF,TGTGCCAGCTCACCACCTCCAGGGGGTTCTGGAAACACCATATATTTT
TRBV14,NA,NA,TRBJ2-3,CASSRDIGTITDTQYF,TGTGCCAGCAGCCGGGACATCGGGACCATCACAGATACGCAGTATTTT
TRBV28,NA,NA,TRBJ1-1,CASSPQTGPNTEAFF,TGTGCCAGCAGTCCGCAGACAGGCCCGAACACTGAAGCTTTCTTT
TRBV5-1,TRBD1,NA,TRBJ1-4,CASSLSIDRGNEKLFF,TGCGCCAGCAGCTTGTCCATCGACAGGGGAAACGAAAAACTGTTTTTT
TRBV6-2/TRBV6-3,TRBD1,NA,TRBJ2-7,CASSQGQGEYF,TGTGCCAGCAGTCAGGGACAGGGGGAGTACTTC
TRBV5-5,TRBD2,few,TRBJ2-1,CASSRRLAGGSNEQFF,TGTGCCAGCAGCCGTAGACTAGCGGGTGGTTCGAATGAGCAGTTCTTC
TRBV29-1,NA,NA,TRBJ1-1,CSVDPNREQAFF,TGCAGCGTCGACCCCAACAGGGAGCAAGCTTTCTTT
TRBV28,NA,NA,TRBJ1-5,CASSFLGGRNQPQHF,TGTGCCAGCAGTTTTTTGGGAGGGCGCAATCAGCCCCAGCATTTT
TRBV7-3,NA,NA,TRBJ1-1,CASSLKGRVMNTEAFF,TGTGCCAGCAGCTTAAAGGGGAGGGTGATGAACACTGAAGCTTTCTTT
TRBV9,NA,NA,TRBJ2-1,CASSPTVTTWGLNEQFF,TGTGCCAGCAGCCCCACCGTGACTACTTGGGGACTCAATGAGCAGTTCTTC
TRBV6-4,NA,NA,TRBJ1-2,CASSDQGGAGGYGYTF,TGTGCCAGCAGTGACCAGGGAGGGGCCGGAGGGTATGGCTACACCTTC
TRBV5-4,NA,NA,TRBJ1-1,CASSLVEGAEAFF,TGTGCCAGCAGCTTGGTGGAAGGGGCTGAAGCTTTCTTT
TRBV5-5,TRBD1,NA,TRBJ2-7,CASSLGDRVIEEQYF,TGTGCCAGCAGCTTAGGGGACAGGGTAATTGAAGAGCAGTACTTC
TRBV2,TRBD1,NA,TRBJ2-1,CARTQGASYNEQFF,TGTGCCAGAACCCAGGGGGCCTCCTACAATGAGCAGTTCTTC
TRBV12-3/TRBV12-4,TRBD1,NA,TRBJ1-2,CASSRTGVYGYTF,TGTGCCAGCAGTCGGACAGGGGTTTATGGCTACACCTTC
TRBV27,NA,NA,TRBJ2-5,CASSLRGGDPGGTQYF,TGTGCCAGCAGTTTAAGGGGGGGGGACCCCGGAGGGACCCAGTACTTC
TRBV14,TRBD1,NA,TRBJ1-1,CASSFSGTGLTEAFF,TGTGCCAGCAGCTTCTCTGGGACAGGGCTGACTGAAGCTTTCTTT
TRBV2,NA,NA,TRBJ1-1,CASSERNRVIWTEAFF,TGTGCCAGCAGTGAGAGGAACAGGGTTATTTGGACTGAAGCTTTCTTT
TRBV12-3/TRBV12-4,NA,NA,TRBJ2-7,CASSFLGYEQYF,TGTGCCAGCAGTTTCCTCGGCTACGAGCAGTACTTC
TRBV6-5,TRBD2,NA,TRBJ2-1,CASSRGGALNNEQFF,TGTGCCAGCAGCCGCGGGGGGGCCCTTAACAATGAGCAGTTCTTC
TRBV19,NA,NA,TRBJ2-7,CASSPPRTFGGEQYF,TGTGCCAGTAGTCCCCCACGGACCTTCGGAGGCGAGCAGTACTTC
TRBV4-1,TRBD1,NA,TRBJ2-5,CASSRWTGVGQETQYF,TGCGCCAGCAGCCGATGGACAGGGGTCGGTCAGGAGACCCAGTACTTC
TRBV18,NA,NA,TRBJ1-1,CASSPPEVNTEAFF,TGTGCCAGCTCACCACCGGAGGTGAACACTGAAGCTTTCTTT
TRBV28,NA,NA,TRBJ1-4,CASSGWNEKLFF,TGTGCCAGCTCGGGATGGAATGAAAAACTGTTTTTT
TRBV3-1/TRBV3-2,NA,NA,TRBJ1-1,CASSQGGWDTEAFF,TGTGCCAGCAGCCAAGGGGGCTGGGACACTGAAGCTTTCTTT
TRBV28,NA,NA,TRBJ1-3,CASCDQGSSGNTIYF,TGTGCCAGCTGTGACCAAGGGAGCTCTGGAAACACCATATATTTT
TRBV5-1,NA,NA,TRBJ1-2,CASSQTNYGYTF,TGCGCCAGCAGCCAAACTAACTATGGCTACACCTTC
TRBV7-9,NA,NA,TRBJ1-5,CATSRGAVNQPQHF,TGTGCCACCTCTAGGGGCGCGGTCAATCAGCCCCAGCATTTT
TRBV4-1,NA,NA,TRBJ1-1,CASSQEEGNPEAFF,TGCGCCAGCAGCCAAGAGGAGGGAAACCCTGAAGCTTTCTTT
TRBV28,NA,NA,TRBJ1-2,CASSPSGGEYGYTF,TGTGCCAGCAGTCCCAGTGGGGGCGAGTATGGCTACACCTTC
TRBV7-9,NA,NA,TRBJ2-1,CASSLGANEQFF,TGTGCCAGCAGCTTGGGGGCCAATGAGCAGTTCTTC
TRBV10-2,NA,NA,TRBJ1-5,CASSGRGVALSNQPQHF,TGCGCCAGCAGCGGTCGGGGGGTCGCTTTGAGCAATCAGCCCCAGCATTTT
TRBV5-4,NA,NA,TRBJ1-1,CASSKTGISTEAFF,TGTGCCAGCAGCAAGACAGGCATAAGCACTGAAGCTTTCTTT
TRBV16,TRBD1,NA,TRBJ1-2,CASSQDTGGAVYRGYTF,TGTGCCAGCAGCCAAGATACAGGGGGCGCGGTATATCGGGGCTACACCTTC
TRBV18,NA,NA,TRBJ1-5,CASPSVNQPQHF,TGTGCCAGCCCCTCGGTCAATCAGCCCCAGCATTTT
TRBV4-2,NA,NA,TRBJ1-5,CASSQEPGDSNQPQHF,TGTGCCAGCAGCCAAGAACCGGGGGATAGCAATCAGCCCCAGCATTTT
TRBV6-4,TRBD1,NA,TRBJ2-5,CASSALGGGQETQYF,TGTGCCAGCAGTGCACTAGGGGGCGGTCAAGAGACCCAGTACTTC
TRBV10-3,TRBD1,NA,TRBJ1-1,CAISETGGANLRTEAFF,TGTGCCATCAGTGAGACAGGGGGCGCAAATCTTCGAACTGAAGCTTTCTTT
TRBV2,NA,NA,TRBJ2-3,CASTVTRGTQYF,TGTGCCAGCACCGTGACTAGAGGTACGCAGTATTTT
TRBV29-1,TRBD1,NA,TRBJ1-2,CSVQDRGDYGYTF,TGCAGCGTTCAGGACAGGGGAGATTATGGCTACACCTTC
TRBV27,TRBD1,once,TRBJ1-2,CASRKGAYYGYTF,TGTGCCAGCAGGAAGGGGGCATACTATGGCTACACCTTC
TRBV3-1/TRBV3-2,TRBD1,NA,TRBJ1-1,CASRDRENTEAFF,TGTGCCAGCAGGGACAGGGAGAACACTGAAGCTTTCTTT
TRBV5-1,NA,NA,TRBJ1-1,CASSLSTVNEAFF,TGCGCCAGCAGCTTGAGCACAGTAAATGAAGCTTTCTTT
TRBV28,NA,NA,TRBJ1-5,CASSRDSSNQPQHF,TGTGCCAGCAGCCGCGACAGTAGCAATCAGCCCCAGCATTTT
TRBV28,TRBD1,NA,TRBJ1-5,CASSSGQGTNQPQHF,TGTGCCAGCAGTTCCGGACAGGGTACCAATCAGCCCCAGCATTTT
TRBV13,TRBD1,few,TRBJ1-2,CASRRQGQVYGYTF,TGTGCCAGCAGGCGCCAGGGACAGGTTTATGGCTACACCTTC